Following are 26 T cell receptor beta chains from one sample sequenced in a study of siplizumab effects on memory and regulatory T cells. TCRdb's copy holds only in-frame clones and misses some; the assay was immunoSEQ multiplex PCR. The profile shows roughly 120,000 clones, roughly nine tenths of them singletons. Sequenced: Tregs sorted from blood. The receptors derive from a human donor in good health.

The chain joins TRBV10-1 to TRBJ2-1; D is unclear. V was shortened by 3 bases and J by 7 bases, with 13 bases between the two germline ends. The germline V gene has CDR1 WNHNN and CDR2 SYGVQD (reference sequence). The CDR3 totals 14 residues. The CDR3 DNA is TGCGCCAGCAGTGAATGGGCCACAAATAATGAGCAGTTCTTC. Residues: CASSEWATNNEQFF.

This chain links TRBV25-1 with TRBJ2-7; 7 bases map to TRBD2. CDR1 is MGHDK, CDR2 SYGVNS, per germline. The CDR3 has 16 amino acids. V lost 8 bases and J lost 7; bases outside the gene matches: 20. DNA of the CDR3: TGTGCCAGCTCCGACGGGGTAGCGGGCTTTCCAGGGGAGCAGTACTTC. Its translation is CASSDGVAGFPGEQYF.

The V gene is TRBV5-6, the J gene TRBJ1-2, with D possibly TRBD1 on 6 matching bases. Germline V gene sequence: CDR1 SGHDT, CDR2 YYEEEE. V lost 3 bases and J 5 bases, leaving 17 bases between the germline ends. The CDR3 contains 15 residues. The DNA for the CDR3 is TGTGCCAGCAGCTCTCCTCAGGGGACGCGGTATGGCTACACCTTC. This codes for CASSSPQGTRYGYTF. The variable domain in full, with the rest retrieved from reference TRBV5-6 and TRBJ1-2, is DAGVTQSPTHLIKTRGQQVTLRCSPKSGHDTVSWYQQALGQGPQFIFQYYEEEERQRGNFPDRFSGHQFPNYSSELNVNALLLGDSALYLCASSSPQGTRYGYTFGSGTRLTVV.

This clone came up once. CDR3 in DNA: TGTGCCAGCAGCTCCGGGACTAGCGGGAACACCGGGGAGCTGTTTTTT. Translated, it gives CASSSGTSGNTGELFF. V usage is TRBV7-3 and J usage is TRBJ2-2; 11 bases line up with TRBD2. J was trimmed by 1 base and V by 4 bases; bases with no gene match: 2. This CDR3 has 16 amino acids. CDR1 SGHTA and CDR2 FQGTGA come from the germline V gene.

This chain uses TRBV6-1 with TRBJ2-3; D ambiguous. The CDR3 length is 14 residues. The germline V gene has CDR1 MNHNS and CDR2 SASEGT. Between the trimmed V and J ends, which lost 2 bases and 0 bases, there was a span of 6 bases. The CDR3 spells CASSETHSTDTQYF. CDR3 sequence (DNA): TGTGCCAGCAGTGAAACTCACAGCACAGATACGCAGTATTTT.

The CDR3 DNA reads TGTGCCAGCCAGGGAGGAGGGCATTCCCTCGAGCAGTACTTC. Encoded protein: CASQGGGHSLEQYF. The gene calls are TRBV11-2 and TRBJ2-7; TRBD2 is a possible D gene (6 bases). This CDR3 has 14 residues. The ends were cut back, 8 bases at V and 6 bases at J, with 20 bases in the middle. Per germline, CDR1 SGHAT and CDR2 FQNNGV.

The chain links TRBV2 to TRBJ1-6; D call uncertain. V lost 2 bases to trimming and J lost 8 bases, with 13 bases between them. In germline, CDR1 is SNHLY, CDR2 FYNNEI. This CDR3 contains 15 residues. This CDR3 reads CASSESRFGYSPLHF. CDR3 DNA: TGTGCCAGCAGTGAAAGCAGGTTTGGTTATTCACCCCTCCACTTT.

The rearrangement joins TRBV7-9 to TRBJ1-5, with unresolved D. Germline CDR1 and CDR2: SEHNR and FQNEAQ (reference sequence). CDR3 length: 13 residues. Trimming left V 3 bases short and J 0 bases short, with 3 bases between. CDR3 amino acids: CASSFRSNQPQHF. The CDR3 coding sequence is TGTGCCAGCAGCTTTCGTAGCAATCAGCCCCAGCATTTT. Full variable domain (outside the CDR3, taken from reference TRBV7-9 and TRBJ1-5): DTGVSQNPRHKITKRGQNVTFRCDPISEHNRLYWYRQTLGQGPEFLTYFQNEAQLEKSRLLSDRFSAERPKGSFSTLEIQRTEQGDSAMYLCASSFRSNQPQHFGDGTRLSIL.

This chain links TRBV2 with TRBJ2-7, with D possibly being TRBD1 (5 bases). The CDR3 is 13 amino acids. CDR1 is SNHLY and CDR2 is FYNNEI in the germline V gene. The germline V and J ends were trimmed by 4 bases and 6 bases, with 13 bases remaining between them. The CDR3 DNA reads as TGTGCCAGCAGTGCGTCAGTTCAGGGCGAGCAGTACTTC. Protein product: CASSASVQGEQYF.

As for this clone: At the DNA level, this CDR3 is encoded by other sequences in the same sample as well. The chain links TRBV6-1 to TRBJ2-2; no clear D gene. The CDR3 is 12 amino acids. Trimming removed 11 bases from V and 5 bases from J, with 12 bases in between. Germline V lookup: CDR1 MNHNS, CDR2 SASEGT. The CDR3 sequence: CALSGETGELFF. CDR3 coding DNA: TGTGCCCTAAGTGGAGAGACCGGGGAGCTGTTTTTT.

V usage is TRBV19 and J usage is TRBJ2-1; TRBD2 matches 9 bases. The V gene's germline CDR1 is LNHDA and CDR2 SQIVND (reference sequence). CDR3 length equals 14 residues. Trimming cost V 4 bases and J 8 bases; bases outside gene matches: 6. The CDR3 nucleotides are TGTGCCAGTAGTAATAGCGGGAGATTTGATGAGCAGTTCTTC. Residues: CASSNSGRFDEQFF.

The gene calls are TRBV30 and TRBJ2-2; D is uncertain. The CDR3 is 11 amino acids. Trimming removed 4 bases from V and 6 bases from J, with 6 bases in between. Germline CDR1 and CDR2: GTSNPN and SVGIG (reference sequence). The CDR3 reads CAWTPPGELFF. CDR3 sequence (DNA): TGTGCCTGGACCCCCCCCGGGGAGCTGTTTTTT.

This chain joins TRBV5-4 and TRBJ2-7; D possibly corresponds to TRBD2 (5 bases). The CDR3 totals 14 residues. The V gene lost 4 bases and the J gene lost 2 bases, with 13 bases spanning the gap. Germline values: CDR1 SGHNT, CDR2 YYREEE (reference sequence). Written as DNA, the CDR3 is TGTGCCAGCAGCGCAGGACTGTCCCCCTACGAGCAGTACTTC. The encoded protein is CASSAGLSPYEQYF.

The chain recombines TRBV6-1 with TRBJ2-5; perhaps TRBD2 as D (5 bases). This CDR3 has 12 residues. V shed 7 bases and J shed 5 bases, with 11 bases lying between them. Germline CDR1 and CDR2: MNHNS and SASEGT. CDR3: CASTRTAETQYF. The CDR3 DNA reads TGTGCCAGCACCCGGACTGCGGAGACCCAGTACTTC.

This clone has a single count. V usage is TRBV5-1 and J usage is TRBJ2-5, with 12 bases matching TRBD2. Germline V lookup: CDR1 SGHRS, CDR2 YFSETQ. Germline trimming cut 2 bases from V and 5 bases from J; bases unmatched to any gene: 7. CDR3 length: 16 residues. The DNA for the CDR3 is TGCGCCAGCAGCTTTCTAGCGGGAGGGCCGGGGGAGACCCAGTACTTC. Its translation: CASSFLAGGPGETQYF.

The genes are TRBV7-2 and TRBJ1-6, with 8 bases that match TRBD1. V trimming: 5 bases; J trimming: 4 bases; junction bases outside the gene matches: 7. The CDR3 runs 16 residues. Germline-derived CDR1 and CDR2 are SGHTA and FQGNSA. CDR3 loop: CASSVEDRVYNSPLHF. CDR3 nucleotide sequence: TGTGCCAGCAGCGTAGAGGACAGGGTTTATAATTCACCCCTCCACTTT.

The V and J genes are TRBV10-3 and TRBJ2-5; 8 bases agree with TRBD2. The germline CDR1 and CDR2 sequences are ENHRY and SYGVKD. The CDR3 sequence is 14 residues long. The ends lost 8 bases at V and 7 bases at J; junction bases unmatched: 12. The CDR3 reads CAISQREGRGTQYF. The DNA for the CDR3 is TGTGCCATCTCTCAACGGGAGGGCCGGGGGACCCAGTACTTC.

This sequence joins TRBV5-1 and TRBJ1-2; perhaps TRBD1 as D (6 bases). Germline loops: CDR1 SGHRS, CDR2 YFSETQ. Trimming took 8 bases from V and 4 from J, leaving 15 bases between them. The CDR3 sequence is 13 residues long. CDR3 loop: CASSGGQGYGYTF. The DNA for the CDR3 is TGCGCCAGTTCGGGGGGGCAAGGCTATGGCTACACCTTC.

The CDR3 protein is CASRSVTGELFF. The DNA for the CDR3 is TGTGCCAGCAGATCCGTCACCGGGGAGCTGTTTTTT. This chain connects TRBV27 to TRBJ2-2, with D unclear. This CDR3 is built from 12 residues. V lost 6 bases and J 4 bases, leaving 6 bases between the germline ends. CDR1 and CDR2 (germline): MNHEY, SMNVEV (reference sequence).

This clone was observed once. The rearrangement uses TRBV6-5 and TRBJ2-5, with TRBD1 identical over 10 bases. Germline values: CDR1 MNHEY, CDR2 SVGAGI. The CDR3 has 14 residues. Trimming took 6 bases from V and 4 from J; bases not matched to a gene: 5. The CDR3 loop reads CASSRGQGRETQYF. CDR3 DNA sequence: TGTGCCAGCAGCCGGGGACAGGGGCGAGAGACCCAGTACTTC.

This clone has just a few counts. The chain is built from TRBV29-1 and TRBJ2-7; 8 positions match TRBD1. V lost 5 bases, J lost 5 bases, and 8 bases stayed unmatched. Germline V gene data show CDR1 as SQVTM and CDR2 as ANQGSEA. This CDR3 contains 13 residues. CDR3 nucleotide sequence: TGCAGCGTTCGTGACAGGGGTATAAACGAGCAGTACTTC. As protein: CSVRDRGINEQYF.

The CDR3 DNA sequence: TGCGCCAGCAGCTTCCTAGCGGAGAACTACGAGCAGTACTTC. This translates into CASSFLAENYEQYF. V usage is TRBV5-1 and J usage is TRBJ2-7; 7 bases are a match to TRBD2. V lost 2 bases to trimming and J lost 3 bases; unmatched junction nucleotides: 5. The CDR3 is made up of 14 amino acids. Germline CDR1 and CDR2: SGHRS and YFSETQ.

The chain recombines TRBV7-3 with TRBJ2-2; unclear D gene. The CDR3 length is 13 residues. CDR1 and CDR2 from the germline V gene are SGHTA and FQGTGA. V lost 5 bases and J lost 6, with 10 bases in between. The CDR3 coding sequence is TGTGCCAGCAGCACCTCTAGGGCCGGGGAGCTGTTTTTT. Protein product: CASSTSRAGELFF.

DNA for the CDR3: TGCAGCGTCAGGGGACAGACAAACACTGAAGCTTTCTTT. Residues: CSVRGQTNTEAFF. This sequence joins TRBV29-1 and TRBJ1-1, with 7 nucleotides matching TRBD1. CDR1 and CDR2 (germline): SQVTM, ANQGSEA. The CDR3 runs to 13 residues. V lost 6 bases and J lost 2; bases outside the gene matches: 6.

The chain uses TRBV18 and TRBJ2-3, with TRBD1 as a possible D gene (6 bases). The CDR3 extends over 15 amino acids. CDR1 and CDR2 from the germline V gene are KGHSH and LQKENI. Trimming shortened V by 4 bases and J by 5 bases, and 16 bases separated the two germline ends. The CDR3 bases are TGTGCCAGCTCACGGCAGGGGATTGGTGGAGATACGCAGTATTTT. Translated: CASSRQGIGGDTQYF.

CDR3 protein: CASQPQGRGVETQYF. The CDR3 nucleotides are TGTGCCAGTCAACCGCAGGGCAGGGGAGTGGAGACCCAGTACTTC. The chain recombines TRBV19 with TRBJ2-5; D may be TRBD1 (6 bases). The ends were cut back, 8 bases at V and 5 bases at J, with 21 bases in the middle. The CDR3 contains 15 residues. Germline CDR1 is LNHDA and CDR2 is SQIVND (reference sequence).